This T cell receptor beta chain is from a study of cytomegalovirus exposure and HLA in healthy donors. General study points: Diagnosis of cytomegalovirus status made by the classifier reportedly showed high specificity and sensitivity.

The method was immunoSEQ multiplex PCR; TCRdb's version includes in-frame clones alone and lacks a portion of them. Among some 170,000 clones listed, less than 90% were seen once. The length of the CDR3 is 16 residues. Per the germline V gene, CDR1 is LNHNV and CDR2 is YYDKDF (reference sequence). With 0 bases removed from V and 2 bases from J, the gap between germline ends came to 11 bases. In regard to this clone: Its antigen is undetermined.

The origin of this receptor is a woman aged 25 to 39 in good health and CMV-seronegative. This chain links TRBV15 with TRBJ1-5; D gene unclear. Material for sequencing was PBMCs. The CDR3 sequence: CATSRDVAGRNQPQHF. Here the CDR3 DNA reads TGTGCCACCAGCAGAGATGTAGCAGGACGCAATCAGCCCCAGCATTTT.